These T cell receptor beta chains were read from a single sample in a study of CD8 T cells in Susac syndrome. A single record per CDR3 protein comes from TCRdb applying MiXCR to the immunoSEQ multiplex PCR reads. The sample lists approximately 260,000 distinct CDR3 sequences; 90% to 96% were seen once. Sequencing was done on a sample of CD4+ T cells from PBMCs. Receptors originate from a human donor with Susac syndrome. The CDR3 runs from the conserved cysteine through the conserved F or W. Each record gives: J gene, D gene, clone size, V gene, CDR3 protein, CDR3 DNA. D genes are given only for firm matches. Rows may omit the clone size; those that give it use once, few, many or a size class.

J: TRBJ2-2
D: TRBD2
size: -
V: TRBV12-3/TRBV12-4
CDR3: CASRPGLARTGELFF
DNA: TGTGCCAGCAGGCCGGGACTAGCACGGACCGGGGAGCTGTTTTTT

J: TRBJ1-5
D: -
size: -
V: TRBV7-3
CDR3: CASTPGDGNQPQHF
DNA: TGTGCCAGCACCCCGGGTGACGGTAATCAGCCCCAGCATTTT

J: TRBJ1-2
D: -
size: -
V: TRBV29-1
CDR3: CSVRTGNYGYTF
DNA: TGCAGCGTTCGGACTGGTAACTATGGCTACACCTTC

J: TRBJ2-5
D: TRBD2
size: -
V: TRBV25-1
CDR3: CASSNGLAGGETQYF
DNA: TGTGCCAGCAGTAACGGACTAGCGGGAGGAGAGACCCAGTACTTC

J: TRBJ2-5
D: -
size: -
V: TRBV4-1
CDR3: CASSQPYQETQYF
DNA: TGCGCCAGCAGCCAACCGTACCAAGAGACCCAGTACTTC

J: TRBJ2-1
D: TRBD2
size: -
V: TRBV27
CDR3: CASSPLADSYNEQFF
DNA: TGTGCCAGCAGTCCCCTAGCGGACTCCTACAATGAGCAGTTCTTC

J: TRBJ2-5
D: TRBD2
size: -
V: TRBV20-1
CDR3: CSARGTSGSMETQYF
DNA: TGCAGTGCTAGGGGGACTAGCGGGAGCATGGAGACCCAGTACTTC

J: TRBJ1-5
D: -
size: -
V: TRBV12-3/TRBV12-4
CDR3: CASSLGAEGQPQHF
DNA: TGTGCCAGCAGTTTAGGGGCAGAAGGTCAGCCCCAGCATTTT

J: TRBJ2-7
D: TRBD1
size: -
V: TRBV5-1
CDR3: CASSLEGQVLTEYF
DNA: TGCGCCAGCAGCTTGGAGGGACAGGTCCTAACTGAGTACTTC

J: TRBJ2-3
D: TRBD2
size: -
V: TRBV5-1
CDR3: CASSLVREGDTQYF
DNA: TGCGCCAGCAGCTTAGTGCGGGAGGGAGATACGCAGTATTTT

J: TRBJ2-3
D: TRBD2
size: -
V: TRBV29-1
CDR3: CSVAGASGSDTQYF
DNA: TGCAGCGTCGCCGGGGCTAGCGGTTCAGATACGCAGTATTTT

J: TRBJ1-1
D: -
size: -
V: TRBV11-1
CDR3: CASSSQQNTEAFF
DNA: TGTGCCAGCAGCTCCCAGCAGAACACTGAAGCTTTCTTT

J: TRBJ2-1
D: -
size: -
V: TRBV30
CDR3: CAWTQGGLGEQFF
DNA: TGTGCCTGGACGCAGGGTGGGTTGGGTGAGCAGTTCTTC

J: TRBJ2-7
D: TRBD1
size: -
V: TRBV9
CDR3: CASSGGTGPTEQYF
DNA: TGTGCCAGCAGCGGAGGGACAGGGCCGACTGAGCAGTACTTC

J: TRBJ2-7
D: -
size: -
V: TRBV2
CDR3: CASSDRFGVADSSYEQYF
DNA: TGTGCCAGCAGTGATAGGTTCGGGGTAGCGGATAGCTCCTACGAGCAGTACTTC

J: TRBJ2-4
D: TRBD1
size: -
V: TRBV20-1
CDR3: CSARERDRGGIQYF
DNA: TGCAGTGCTAGAGAACGCGACAGGGGAGGCATTCAGTACTTC

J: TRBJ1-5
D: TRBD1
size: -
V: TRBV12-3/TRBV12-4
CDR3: CASSDRAWLSNQPQHF
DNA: TGTGCCAGCAGCGACAGGGCTTGGTTGAGCAATCAGCCCCAGCATTTT

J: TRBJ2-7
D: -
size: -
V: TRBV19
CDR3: CASSIGTESYEQYF
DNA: TGTGCCAGTAGTATAGGGACAGAGTCCTACGAGCAGTACTTC

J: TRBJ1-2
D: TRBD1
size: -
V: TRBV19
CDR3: CASNSGQINYGYTF
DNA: TGTGCCAGTAATTCGGGACAGATTAACTATGGCTACACCTTC

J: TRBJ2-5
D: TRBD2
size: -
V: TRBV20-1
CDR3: CSAPESSGSQETQYF
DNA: TGCAGTGCCCCTGAGTCTAGCGGGAGCCAAGAGACCCAGTACTTC

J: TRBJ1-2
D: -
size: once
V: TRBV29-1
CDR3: CSVPGGTYGYTF
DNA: TGCAGCGTCCCGGGCGGGACCTATGGCTACACCTTC

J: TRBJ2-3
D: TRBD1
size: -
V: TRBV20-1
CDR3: CSAHTGGTDTQYF
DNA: TGCAGTGCCCATACAGGGGGCACAGATACGCAGTATTTT

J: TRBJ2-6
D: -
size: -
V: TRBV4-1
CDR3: CASSHPPAGANVLTF
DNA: TGCGCCAGCAGCCACCCCCCGGCTGGGGCCAACGTCCTGACTTTC

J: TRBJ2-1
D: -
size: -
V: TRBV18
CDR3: CASSADLANEQFF
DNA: TGTGCCAGCTCAGCAGACCTCGCGAATGAGCAGTTCTTC

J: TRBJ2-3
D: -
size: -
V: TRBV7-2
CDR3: CASSLSQIGPQYF
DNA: TGTGCCAGCAGCTTAAGCCAGATTGGGCCGCAGTATTTT

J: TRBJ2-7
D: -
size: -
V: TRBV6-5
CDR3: CASSPRWGPYEQYF
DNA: TGTGCCAGCAGTCCCCGCTGGGGGCCCTACGAGCAGTACTTC